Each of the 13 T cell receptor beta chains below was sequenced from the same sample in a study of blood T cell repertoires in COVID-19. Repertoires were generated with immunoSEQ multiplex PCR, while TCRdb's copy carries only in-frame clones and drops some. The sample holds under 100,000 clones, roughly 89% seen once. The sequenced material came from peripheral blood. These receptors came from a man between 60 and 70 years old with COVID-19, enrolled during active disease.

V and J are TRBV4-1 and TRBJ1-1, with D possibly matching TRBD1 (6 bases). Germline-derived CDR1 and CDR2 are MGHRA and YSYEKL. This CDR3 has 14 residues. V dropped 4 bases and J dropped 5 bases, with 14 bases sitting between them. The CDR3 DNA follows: TGCGCCAGCAGCCCCCTGTACAGGGATACTGAAGCTTTCTTT. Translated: CASSPLYRDTEAFF.

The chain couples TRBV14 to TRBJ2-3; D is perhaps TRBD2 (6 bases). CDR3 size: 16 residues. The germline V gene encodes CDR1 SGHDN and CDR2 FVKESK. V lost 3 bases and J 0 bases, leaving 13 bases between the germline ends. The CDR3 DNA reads TGTGCCAGCAGCCAGAGAGCGGGTAGGAGCACAGATACGCAGTATTTT. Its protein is CASSQRAGRSTDTQYF.

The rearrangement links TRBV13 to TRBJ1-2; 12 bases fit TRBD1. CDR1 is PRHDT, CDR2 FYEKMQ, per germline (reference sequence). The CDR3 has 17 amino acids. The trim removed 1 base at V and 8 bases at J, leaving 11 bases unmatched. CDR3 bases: TGTGCCAGCAGCTTAGAGGCTTGGGGACAGGGGGCAAGAGGCTACACCTTC. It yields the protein CASSLEAWGQGARGYTF.

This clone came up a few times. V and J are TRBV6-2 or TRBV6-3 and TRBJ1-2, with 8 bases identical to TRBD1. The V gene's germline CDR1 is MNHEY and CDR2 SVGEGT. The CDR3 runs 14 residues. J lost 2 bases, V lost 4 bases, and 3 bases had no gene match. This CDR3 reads CASSSRTGNYGYTF. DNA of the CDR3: TGTGCCAGCAGTTCCCGGACAGGGAACTATGGCTACACCTTC.

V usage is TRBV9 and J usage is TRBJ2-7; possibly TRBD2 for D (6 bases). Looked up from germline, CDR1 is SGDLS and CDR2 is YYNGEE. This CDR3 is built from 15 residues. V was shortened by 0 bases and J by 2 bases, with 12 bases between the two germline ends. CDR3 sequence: CASSVEVAATYEQYF. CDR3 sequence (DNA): TGTGCCAGCAGCGTAGAGGTAGCGGCCACCTACGAGCAGTACTTC.

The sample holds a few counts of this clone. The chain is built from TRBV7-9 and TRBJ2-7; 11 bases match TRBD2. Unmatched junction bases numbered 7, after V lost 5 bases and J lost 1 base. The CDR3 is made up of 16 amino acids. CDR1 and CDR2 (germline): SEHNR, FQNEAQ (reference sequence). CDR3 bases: TGTGCCAGCAGCGCTGGGACTAGCGGACTATCCTACGAGCAGTACTTC. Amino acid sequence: CASSAGTSGLSYEQYF.

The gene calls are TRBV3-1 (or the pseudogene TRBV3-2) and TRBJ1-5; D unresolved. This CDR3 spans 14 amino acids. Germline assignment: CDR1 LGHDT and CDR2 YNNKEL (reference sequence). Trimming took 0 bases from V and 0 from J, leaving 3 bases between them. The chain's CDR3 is CASSQDLSNQPQHF. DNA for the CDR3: TGTGCCAGCAGCCAAGACCTTAGCAATCAGCCCCAGCATTTT.

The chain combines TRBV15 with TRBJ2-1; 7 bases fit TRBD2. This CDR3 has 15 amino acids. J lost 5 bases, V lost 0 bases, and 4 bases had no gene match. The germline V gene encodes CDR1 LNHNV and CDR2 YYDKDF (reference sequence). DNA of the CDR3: TGTGCCACCAGCAGAGAGGGGGGAGGGCACAATGAGCAGTTCTTC. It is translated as CATSREGGGHNEQFF. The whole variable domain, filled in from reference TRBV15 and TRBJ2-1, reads DAMVIQNPRYQVTQFGKPVTLSCSQTLNHNVMYWYQQKSSQAPKLLFHYYDKDFNNEADTPDNFQSRRPNTSFCFLDIRSPGLGDTAMYLCATSREGGGHNEQFFGPGTRLTVL.

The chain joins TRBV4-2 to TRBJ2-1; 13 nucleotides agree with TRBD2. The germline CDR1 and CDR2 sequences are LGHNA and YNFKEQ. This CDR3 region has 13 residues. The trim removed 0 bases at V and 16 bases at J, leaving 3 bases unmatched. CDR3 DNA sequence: TGTGCCAGCAGCCAAGAGGAGGGACTAGCGGGATTCTTC. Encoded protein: CASSQEEGLAGFF.

The CDR3 loop reads CASSLSDSPNYGYTF. The CDR3 nucleotides read TGTGCCAGCAGCTTGTCCGACTCCCCGAACTATGGCTACACCTTC. The chain combines TRBV5-6 with TRBJ1-2; D uncertain. Trimming shortened V by 1 base and J by 2 bases, and 12 bases separated the two germline ends. The CDR3 contains 15 residues. Germline V gene sequence: CDR1 SGHDT, CDR2 YYEEEE.

The CDR3 here is CASTPREGTEAFF. For the CDR3, the DNA is TGTGCCAGCACCCCGAGGGAAGGCACTGAAGCTTTCTTT. The V and J genes are TRBV28 and TRBJ1-1, with D unresolved. The CDR3 covers 13 residues. The V gene's germline CDR1 is MDHEN and CDR2 SYDVKM. Trimming removed 7 bases at V and 4 bases at J, with 13 bases between.

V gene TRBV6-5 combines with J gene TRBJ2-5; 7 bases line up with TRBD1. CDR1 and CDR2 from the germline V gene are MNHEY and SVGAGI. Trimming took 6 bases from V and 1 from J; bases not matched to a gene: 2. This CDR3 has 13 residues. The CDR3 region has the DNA TGTGCCAGCAGCGGGACAGCCCAAGAGACCCAGTACTTC. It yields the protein CASSGTAQETQYF.

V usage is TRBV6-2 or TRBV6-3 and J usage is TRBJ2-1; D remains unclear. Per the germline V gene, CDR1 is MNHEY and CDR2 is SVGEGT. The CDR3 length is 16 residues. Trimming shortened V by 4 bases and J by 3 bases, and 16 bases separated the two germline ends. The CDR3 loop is CASSWSGANIYNEQFF. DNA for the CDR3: TGTGCCAGCAGTTGGAGTGGAGCGAATATCTACAATGAGCAGTTCTTC.